The 9 T cell receptor beta chains below come from one sample, sequenced in a study of early T cells in non-severe SARS-CoV-2 infection. TCRdb re-called the 5' RACE reads through MiXCR, storing one row per CDR3 protein. Among more than 95,000 distinct CDR3 sequences listed, around a sixth were seen once. Sequencing was performed on whole blood. These receptors originate from an adult who was a healthcare worker with PCR-confirmed SARS-CoV-2 infection or an uninfected control (not recorded which).

The rearrangement joins TRBV10-3 to TRBJ2-6, with D unclear. Deletions cut 8 bases from V and 0 bases from J, with 8 bases between. The CDR3 sequence is 14 residues long. The germline V gene has CDR1 ENHRY and CDR2 SYGVKD. The CDR3 sequence is CAIRRSSGANVLTF. The DNA of the CDR3 is TGTGCCATCCGAAGAAGCTCTGGGGCCAACGTCCTGACTTTC.

In this sample, this clonotype turned up many times. V usage is TRBV20-1 and J usage is TRBJ2-7; D not certain. Trimming shortened V by 0 bases and J by 2 bases, and 11 bases separated the two germline ends. This CDR3 contains 14 residues. In germline, CDR1 is DFQATT, CDR2 SNEGSKA (reference sequence). The CDR3: CSARDRSNPYEQYF. The CDR3 nucleotides read TGCAGTGCTAGAGATCGGAGTAACCCCTACGAGCAGTACTTC.

This clonotype was counted a few times. V usage is TRBV18 and J usage is TRBJ2-2, with D possibly TRBD2 on 6 matching bases. This CDR3 is built from 15 residues. V was trimmed by 0 bases and J by 4 bases, leaving 9 bases between them. From germline, CDR1 is KGHSH and CDR2 LQKENI. The CDR3: CASSPPEGFTGELFF. For the CDR3, the DNA is TGTGCCAGCTCACCACCGGAGGGTTTCACCGGGGAGCTGTTTTTT.

This clonotype has only a few counts. The genes are TRBV27 and TRBJ2-7; possibly TRBD1 or TRBD2 for D (5 bases each). This CDR3 spans 15 amino acids. CDR1 MNHEY and CDR2 SMNVEV come from the germline V gene (reference sequence). V was cut by 5 bases and J by 2 bases, with 16 bases left in between. In DNA form, the CDR3 reads TGTGCCAGCAGTAGATATCCGGGACCCACCTACGAGCAGTACTTC. This translates into CASSRYPGPTYEQYF.

This clonotype was picked up one time. V gene TRBV7-9 combines with J gene TRBJ1-2, with TRBD1 as a possible D gene (5 bases). V was trimmed by 7 bases and J by 4 bases, leaving 16 bases between them. Germline V lookup: CDR1 SEHNR, CDR2 FQNEAQ (reference sequence). The CDR3 sequence is 14 residues long. The CDR3 bases are TGTGCCAGCATCCCGACTGGGGGGGTCTATGGCTACACCTTC. Translation: CASIPTGGVYGYTF.

This clonotype was detected only a few times. This rearrangement joins TRBV7-6 to TRBJ2-1, with 12 bases identical to TRBD2. V dropped 1 base and J dropped 9; count of bases not matched to a gene: 4. CDR1 is SGHVS and CDR2 is FNYEAQ in the germline V gene. The CDR3 runs to 15 residues. In DNA, the CDR3 is TGTGCCAGCAGCTTAGATCTAGCGGGAGGGGTTGAGCAGTTCTTC. Protein product: CASSLDLAGGVEQFF. Drawing the rest from reference TRBV7-6 and TRBJ2-1, the complete variable domain is GAGVSQSPRYKVTKRGQDVALRCDPISGHVSLYWYRQALGQGPEFLTYFNYEAQQDKSGLPNDRFSAERPEGSISTLTIQRTEQRDSAMYRCASSLDLAGGVEQFFGPGTRLTVL.

This clonotype was observed many times. The rearrangement joins TRBV5-6 to TRBJ2-1; 7 bases map to TRBD1. The J segment lost 8 bases and the V segment lost 4 bases, leaving 9 bases of the junction unmatched. Germline CDR1 is SGHDT and CDR2 is YYEEEE. This CDR3 comprises 14 residues. CDR3 amino acids: CASSGGRGMHEQFF. CDR3 DNA: TGTGCCAGCAGCGGGGGCAGGGGGATGCATGAGCAGTTCTTC.

V usage is TRBV7-8 and J usage is TRBJ2-2; TRBD2 matches at 9 bases. After removal of 4 bases from V and 0 bases from J, the junction contained 6 bases not matched to a gene. Germline V gene data show CDR1 as SGHVS and CDR2 as FQNEAQ. The CDR3 covers 17 residues. The CDR3 protein is CASSSRLAATNTGELFF. The CDR3 DNA reads TGTGCCAGCAGCTCCAGACTAGCGGCAACGAACACCGGGGAGCTGTTTTTT. Full variable domain (remainder filled in from reference TRBV7-8 and TRBJ2-2): GAGVSQSPRYKVAKRGQDVALRCDPISGHVSLFWYQQALGQGPEFLTYFQNEAQLDKSGLPSDRFFAERPEGSVSTLKIQRTQQEDSAVYLCASSSRLAATNTGELFFGEGSRLTVL.

The gene calls are TRBV28 and TRBJ1-1; D is uncertain. Trimming took 8 bases from V and 0 from J, leaving 10 bases between them. The CDR3 spans 13 residues. From germline, CDR1 is MDHEN and CDR2 SYDVKM. CDR3 in amino acids: CASRKQLNTEAFF. CDR3 nucleotide sequence: TGTGCCAGCCGGAAACAGCTGAACACTGAAGCTTTCTTT.